The sequence of this T cell receptor (beta chain) was determined in a study of CD8+ T cells in alopecia areata. Concerning this clone itself: Antigen specificity is unknown.

The sequencing template was cDNA reverse transcribed from extracted RNA. TCRdb's table, derived via immunoSEQ multiplex PCR, lists solely in-frame clones and lacks some. The sample has about 190,000 clones; 50% to 60% are singletons. CDR3 length equals 11 residues. V lost 0 bases, J lost 4 bases, and 1 base lay in between. CDR1 and CDR2 (germline): GTSNPN, SVGIG (reference sequence). Treatment of the sample: oral pan-JAK inhibitor, 5-10 mg twice daily. Both peripheral blood and punch biopsies of lesional scalp skin were obtained from patients who had alopecia areata. Findings of the study overall: Across lesional scalp, and particularly alopecia totalis/universalis, clonality surpassed that of normal scalp.

The TCR sequence derives from a human donor with alopecia areata. The chain recombines TRBV30 with TRBJ2-1; D is unresolved. The source material was CD4+ T cells sorted from blood, sampled at week 4, from a patient treated with tofacitinib. The CDR3 sequence is CAWSVYNEQFF. CDR3 sequence (DNA): TGTGCCTGGAGTGTATACAATGAGCAGTTCTTC.